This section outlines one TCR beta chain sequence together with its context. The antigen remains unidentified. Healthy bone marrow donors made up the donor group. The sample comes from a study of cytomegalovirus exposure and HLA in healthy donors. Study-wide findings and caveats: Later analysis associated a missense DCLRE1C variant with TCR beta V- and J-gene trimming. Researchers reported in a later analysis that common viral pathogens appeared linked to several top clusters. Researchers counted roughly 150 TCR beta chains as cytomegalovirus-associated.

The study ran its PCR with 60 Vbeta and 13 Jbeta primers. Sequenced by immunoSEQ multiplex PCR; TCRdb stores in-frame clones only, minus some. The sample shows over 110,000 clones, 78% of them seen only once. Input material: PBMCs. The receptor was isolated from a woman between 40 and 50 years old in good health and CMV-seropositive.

The CDR3 protein is CASSLVVANEQFF. CDR3 coding DNA: TGCGCCAGCAGCTTGGTAGTTGCCAATGAGCAGTTCTTC. The rearrangement links TRBV5-1 to TRBJ2-1; no firm D call. Looked up from germline, CDR1 is SGHRS and CDR2 is YFSETQ. Trimming removed 0 bases from V and 6 bases from J, with 7 bases in between. The CDR3 is 13 amino acids.